Below are 13 T cell receptor beta chains sequenced from a single sample in a study of blood T cell repertoires in COVID-19. Data came from immunoSEQ multiplex PCR; TCRdb stores just in-frame clones and leaves some out. The table records under 450,000 clones, 70% to 90% of them present only once. Sequenced: peripheral blood. The origin of the receptors is a woman aged 40 to 50 with COVID-19, enrolled during active disease.

The chain combines TRBV7-2 with TRBJ2-1, with D possibly being TRBD2 (6 bases). CDR1 SGHTA and CDR2 FQGNSA come from the germline V gene. V dropped 1 base and J dropped 10 bases, with 14 bases sitting between them. This CDR3 region has 14 residues. The CDR3 is CASSLEVAAGEQFF. The DNA for the CDR3 is TGTGCCAGCAGCTTAGAAGTCGCGGCGGGAGAGCAGTTCTTC.

The J gene is TRBJ1-2, the V gene TRBV29-1; 7 nucleotides align to TRBD1. From germline, CDR1 is SQVTM and CDR2 ANQGSEA. The CDR3 extends over 11 amino acids. J lost 3 bases, V lost 7 bases, and 2 bases had no gene match. CDR3 loop: CSAGQDYGYTF. Here the CDR3 DNA reads TGCAGCGCCGGACAGGACTATGGCTACACCTTC.

The chain combines TRBV19 with TRBJ2-3; D may be TRBD1 (5 bases). CDR1 is LNHDA and CDR2 is SQIVND in the germline V gene (reference sequence). This CDR3 contains 14 residues. The V and J ends lost 10 bases and 0 bases respectively, with 14 bases between them. The DNA of the CDR3 is TGTGCCACGAACTGGCAGGGCAGCACAGATACGCAGTATTTT. It is translated as CATNWQGSTDTQYF.

The chain couples TRBV27 to TRBJ1-6, with 9 bases fitting TRBD1. Germline-derived CDR1 and CDR2 are MNHEY and SMNVEV (reference sequence). The CDR3 has 14 amino acids. Trimming cost V 6 bases and J 10 bases; bases outside gene matches: 7. CDR3 loop: CASSSDRGYSPLHF. The CDR3 nucleotides are TGTGCCAGCAGCTCGGACAGGGGCTACTCACCCCTCCACTTT.

The chain employs TRBV7-9 and TRBJ1-2, with 8 positions matching TRBD1. V was pared by 1 base and J by 4 bases, with 8 bases of the junction left unmatched. There are 16 residues in the CDR3. Per germline, CDR1 SEHNR and CDR2 FQNEAQ (reference sequence). In DNA, the CDR3 is TGTGCCAGCAGCTTAGTGACAGGGGTCGGTGGCTATGGCTACACCTTC. Its translation is CASSLVTGVGGYGYTF. The full variable domain, with the rest looked up from reference TRBV7-9 and TRBJ1-2, is DTGVSQNPRHKITKRGQNVTFRCDPISEHNRLYWYRQTLGQGPEFLTYFQNEAQLEKSRLLSDRFSAERPKGSFSTLEIQRTEQGDSAMYLCASSLVTGVGGYGYTFGSGTRLTVV.

The chain links TRBV2 to TRBJ2-7; D ambiguous. There are 13 residues in the CDR3. The V end lost 7 bases, the J end lost 0 bases, and 10 bases lay between the germline ends. From germline, CDR1 is SNHLY and CDR2 FYNNEI. CDR3 DNA: TGTGCCAGCAAGGTCACAGCCTCCTACGAGCAGTACTTC. This sequence encodes CASKVTASYEQYF. The whole variable domain, remainder taken from reference TRBV2 and TRBJ2-7, is EPEVTQTPSHQVTQMGQEVILRCVPISNHLYFYWYRQILGQKVEFLVSFYNNEISEKSEIFDDQFSVERPDGSNFTLKIRSTKLEDSAMYFCASKVTASYEQYFGPGTRLTVT.

J is TRBJ2-1 and V is TRBV19, with 14 bases identical to TRBD2. CDR1 and CDR2 from the germline V gene are LNHDA and SQIVND (reference sequence). Trimming took 4 bases from V and 3 from J; bases not matched to a gene: 2. The CDR3 has 16 amino acids. The CDR3 reads CASSTGTSGSYNEQFF. In DNA form, the CDR3 reads TGTGCCAGTAGTACAGGGACTAGCGGGAGCTACAATGAGCAGTTCTTC.

The V and J genes are TRBV5-8 and TRBJ2-1; TRBD2 is a possible D gene (6 bases). V lost 1 base to trimming and J lost 1 base, with 12 bases between them. CDR1 and CDR2 (germline): SGHTS, YDEGEE. CDR3 length equals 16 residues. In DNA form, the CDR3 reads TGTGCCAGCAGCTTGTGGAGCGGGTTATCCTACAATGAGCAGTTCTTC. This sequence encodes CASSLWSGLSYNEQFF.

CDR3 in amino acids: CAISGQEISYGYTF. The CDR3 DNA follows: TGTGCCATCAGTGGACAGGAGATTAGCTATGGCTACACCTTC. The rearrangement links TRBV10-3 to TRBJ1-2, with D tentatively TRBD1 (6 bases). V lost 4 bases to trimming and J lost 4 bases, with 13 bases between them. CDR3 size: 14 residues. Germline CDR1 is ENHRY and CDR2 is SYGVKD.

The V and J genes are TRBV7-3 and TRBJ2-1; 13 bases match TRBD2. With V trimmed by 3 bases and J by 8 bases, 7 bases remained unmatched. Germline V gene sequence: CDR1 SGHTA, CDR2 FQGTGA. The CDR3 spans 16 residues. CDR3 sequence reads: CASSFRTSGRSDEQFF. CDR3 in DNA: TGTGCCAGCAGCTTCCGGACTAGCGGGAGATCGGATGAGCAGTTCTTC. Complete variable domain (other parts from reference TRBV7-3 and TRBJ2-1): GAGVSQTPSNKVTEKGKYVELRCDPISGHTALYWYRQSLGQGPEFLIYFQGTGAADDSGLPNDRFFAVRPEGSVSTLKIQRTERGDSAVYLCASSFRTSGRSDEQFFGPGTRLTVL.

The V gene is TRBV9, the J gene TRBJ2-2, with D maybe TRBD2 (6 bases). This CDR3 is built from 14 residues. CDR1 and CDR2 from the germline V gene are SGDLS and YYNGEE. Between the trimmed V and J ends, which lost 5 bases and 1 base, there was a span of 9 bases. CDR3 in amino acids: CASRPEGNTGELFF. The DNA of the CDR3 is TGTGCCAGCAGACCGGAGGGGAACACCGGGGAGCTGTTTTTT. The variable domain in full, completed from reference TRBV9 and TRBJ2-2, reads DSGVTQTPKHLITATGQRVTLRCSPRSGDLSVYWYQQSLDQGLQFLIQYYNGEERAKGNILERFSAQQFPDLHSELNLSSLELGDSALYFCASRPEGNTGELFFGEGSRLTVL.

The chain joins TRBV4-2 to TRBJ1-5, with D perhaps matching TRBD1 (6 bases). Between the trimmed V and J ends, which lost 5 bases and 4 bases, there was a span of 18 bases. CDR3 length: 16 residues. Per germline, CDR1 LGHNA and CDR2 YNFKEQ. This CDR3 reads CASSSQTGVENQPQHF. The CDR3 DNA is TGTGCCAGCAGCTCTCAGACAGGAGTAGAAAATCAGCCCCAGCATTTT.

This clone was seen only once. The V gene is TRBV5-1, the J gene TRBJ1-4; 8 nucleotides agree with TRBD1. With V trimmed by 4 bases and J by 4 bases, 6 bases remained unmatched. The CDR3 consists of 15 residues. Germline V gives CDR1 SGHRS, CDR2 YFSETQ. This chain's CDR3 is CASSPGQGGNEKLFF. The DNA for the CDR3 is TGCGCCAGCAGCCCAGGACAGGGAGGTAATGAAAAACTGTTTTTT.